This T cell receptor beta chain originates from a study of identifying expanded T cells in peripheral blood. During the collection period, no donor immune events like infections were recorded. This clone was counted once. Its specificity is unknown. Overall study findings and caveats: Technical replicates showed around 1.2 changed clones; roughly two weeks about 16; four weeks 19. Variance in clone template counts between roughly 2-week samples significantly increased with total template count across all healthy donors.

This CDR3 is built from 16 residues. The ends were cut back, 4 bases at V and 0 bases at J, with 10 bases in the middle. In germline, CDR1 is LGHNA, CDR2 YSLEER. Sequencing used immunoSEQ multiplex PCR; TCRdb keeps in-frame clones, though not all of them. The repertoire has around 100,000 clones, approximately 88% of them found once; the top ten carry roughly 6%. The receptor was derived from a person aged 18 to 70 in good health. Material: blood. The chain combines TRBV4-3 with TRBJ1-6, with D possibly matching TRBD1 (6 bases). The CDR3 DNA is TGCGCCAGCAGCCGAGACAGGAGCTCCTATAATTCACCCCTCCACTTT. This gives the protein CASSRDRSSYNSPLHF.